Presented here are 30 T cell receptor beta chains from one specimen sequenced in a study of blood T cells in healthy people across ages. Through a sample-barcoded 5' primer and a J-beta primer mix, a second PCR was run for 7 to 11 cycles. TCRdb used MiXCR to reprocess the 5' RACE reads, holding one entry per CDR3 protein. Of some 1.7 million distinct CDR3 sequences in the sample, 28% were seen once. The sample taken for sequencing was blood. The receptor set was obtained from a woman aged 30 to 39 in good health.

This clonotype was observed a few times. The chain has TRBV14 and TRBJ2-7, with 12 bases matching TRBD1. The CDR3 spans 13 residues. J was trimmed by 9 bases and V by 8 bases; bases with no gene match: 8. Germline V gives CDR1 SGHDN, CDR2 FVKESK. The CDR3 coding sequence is TGTGCCAGCTCGGGACAGGGGGCGCCGCGGCAGTACTTC. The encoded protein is CASSGQGAPRQYF.

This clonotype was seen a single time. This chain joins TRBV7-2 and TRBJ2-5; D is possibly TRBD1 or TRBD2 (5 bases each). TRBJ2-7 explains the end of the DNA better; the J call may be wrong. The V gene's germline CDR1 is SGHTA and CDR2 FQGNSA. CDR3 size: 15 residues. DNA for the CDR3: TGTGCCAGCAGCTTGGGACCTTTAAGATTCTACGAGCAGTACTTC. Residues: CASSLGPLRFYEQYF.

CDR3 protein: CASIEGPLTDTQYF. The CDR3 nucleotides read TGCGCCAGCATAGAGGGCCCTCTAACAGATACGCAGTATTTT. The chain joins TRBV5-1 to TRBJ2-3, with D possibly matching TRBD2 (5 bases). CDR1 is SGHRS and CDR2 is YFSETQ in the germline V gene. The CDR3 length is 14 residues. Trimming stripped 6 bases from V and 3 bases from J, with 14 bases between. Based on the CDR3 plus reference TRBV5-1 and TRBJ2-3, the full variable domain is KAGVTQTPRYLIKTRGQQVTLSCSPISGHRSVSWYQQTPGQGLQFLFEYFSETQRNKGNFPGRFSGRQFSNSRSEMNVSTLELGDSALYLCASIEGPLTDTQYFGPGTRLTVL.

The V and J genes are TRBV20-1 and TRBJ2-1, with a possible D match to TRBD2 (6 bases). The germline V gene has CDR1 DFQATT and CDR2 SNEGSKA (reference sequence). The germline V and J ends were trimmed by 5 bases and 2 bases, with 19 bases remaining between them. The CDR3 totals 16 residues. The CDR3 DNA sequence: TGCAGTGCTGGAGGACTAAGCCTGAGGGCCTACAATGAGCAGTTCTTC. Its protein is CSAGGLSLRAYNEQFF.

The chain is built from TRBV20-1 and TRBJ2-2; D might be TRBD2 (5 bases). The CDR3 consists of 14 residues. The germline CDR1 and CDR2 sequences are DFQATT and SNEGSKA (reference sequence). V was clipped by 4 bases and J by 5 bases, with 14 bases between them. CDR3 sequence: CSAIAGARTGELFF. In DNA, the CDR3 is TGCAGTGCTATTGCGGGCGCCAGAACCGGGGAGCTGTTTTTT.

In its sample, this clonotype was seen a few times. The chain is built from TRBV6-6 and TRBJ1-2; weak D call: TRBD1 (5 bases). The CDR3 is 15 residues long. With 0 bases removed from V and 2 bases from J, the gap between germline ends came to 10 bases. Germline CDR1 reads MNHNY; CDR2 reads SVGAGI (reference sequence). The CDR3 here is CASSYSGTQNYGYTF. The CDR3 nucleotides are TGTGCCAGCAGTTACTCAGGGACGCAGAACTATGGCTACACCTTC.

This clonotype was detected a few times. This CDR3 is CASSSGGLGGGEQFF. The CDR3 bases are TGTGCCAGCAGCTCGGGCGGATTGGGGGGAGGTGAGCAGTTCTTC. The chain employs TRBV5-6 and TRBJ2-1, with TRBD2 as a possible D gene (6 bases). The ends were cut back, 3 bases at V and 9 bases at J, with 19 bases in the middle. The CDR3 consists of 15 residues. Per germline, CDR1 SGHDT and CDR2 YYEEEE.

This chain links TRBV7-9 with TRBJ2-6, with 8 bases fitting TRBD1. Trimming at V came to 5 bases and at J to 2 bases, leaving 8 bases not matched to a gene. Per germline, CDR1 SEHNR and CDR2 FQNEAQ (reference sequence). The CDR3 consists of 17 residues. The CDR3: CASSHTTQGAGANVLTF. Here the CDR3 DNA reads TGTGCCAGCAGCCATACAACACAGGGGGCTGGGGCCAACGTCCTGACTTTC.

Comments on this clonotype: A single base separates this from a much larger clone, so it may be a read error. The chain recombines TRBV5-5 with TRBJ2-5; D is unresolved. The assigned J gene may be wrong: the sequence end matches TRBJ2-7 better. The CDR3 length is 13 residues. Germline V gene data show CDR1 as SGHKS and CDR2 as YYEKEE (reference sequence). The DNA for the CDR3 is TGTGCCAGCGGCTTTAACAAGGTGGACGAGCAGTACTTC. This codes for CASGFNKVDEQYF.

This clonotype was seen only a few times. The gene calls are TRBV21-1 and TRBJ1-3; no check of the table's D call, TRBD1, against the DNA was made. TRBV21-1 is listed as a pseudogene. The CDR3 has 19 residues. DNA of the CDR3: TGTGCCAGCAGCCCCCGGAAGCCAGGAGTCCGGTACTCTGGAAACACCATATATTTT. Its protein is CASSPRKPGVRYSGNTIYF.

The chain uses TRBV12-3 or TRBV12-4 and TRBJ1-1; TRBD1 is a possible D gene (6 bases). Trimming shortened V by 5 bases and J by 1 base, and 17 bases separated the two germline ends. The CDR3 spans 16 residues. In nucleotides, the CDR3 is TGTGCCAGCAGTCCAGGGGCTCAGGTAGGGAACACTGAAGCTTTCTTT. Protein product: CASSPGAQVGNTEAFF.

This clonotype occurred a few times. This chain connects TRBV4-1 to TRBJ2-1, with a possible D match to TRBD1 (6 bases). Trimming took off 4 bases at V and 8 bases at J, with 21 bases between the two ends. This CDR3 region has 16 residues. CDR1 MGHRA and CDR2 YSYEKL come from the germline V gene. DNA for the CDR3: TGCGCCAGCAGCCTTCCGGGACATAGTTCGGGTGATGAGCAGTTCTTC. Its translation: CASSLPGHSSGDEQFF.

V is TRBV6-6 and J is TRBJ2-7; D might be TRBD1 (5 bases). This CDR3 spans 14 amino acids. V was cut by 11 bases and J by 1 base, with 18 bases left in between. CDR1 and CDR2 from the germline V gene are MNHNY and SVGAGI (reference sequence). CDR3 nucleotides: TGTGCCGCCAGCAGCCAGGGTGGATCCTACGAGCAGTACTTC. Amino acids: CAASSQGGSYEQYF.

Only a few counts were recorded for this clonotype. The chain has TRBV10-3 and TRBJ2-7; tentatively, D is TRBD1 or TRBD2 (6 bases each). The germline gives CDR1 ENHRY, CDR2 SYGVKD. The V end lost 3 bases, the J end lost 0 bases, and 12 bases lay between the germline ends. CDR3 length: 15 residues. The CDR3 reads CAISDKGEASYEQYF. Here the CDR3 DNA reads TGTGCCATCAGTGACAAGGGGGAGGCCTCCTACGAGCAGTACTTC.

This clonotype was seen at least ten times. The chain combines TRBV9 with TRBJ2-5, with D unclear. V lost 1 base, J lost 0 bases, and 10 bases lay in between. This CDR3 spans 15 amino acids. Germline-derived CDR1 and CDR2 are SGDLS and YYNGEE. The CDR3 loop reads CASSVRRLDQETQYF. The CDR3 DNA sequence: TGTGCCAGCAGCGTACGTAGGCTGGACCAAGAGACCCAGTACTTC.

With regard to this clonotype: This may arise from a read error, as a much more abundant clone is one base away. DNA for the CDR3: TGCGCCAGCAGCCCCCCGGGCAATCGGCCCCAGCATTTT. Translating it yields CASSPPGNRPQHF. V and J are TRBV4-1 and TRBJ1-5; the D is unclear. CDR1 and CDR2 (germline): MGHRA, YSYEKL. There are 13 residues in the CDR3.

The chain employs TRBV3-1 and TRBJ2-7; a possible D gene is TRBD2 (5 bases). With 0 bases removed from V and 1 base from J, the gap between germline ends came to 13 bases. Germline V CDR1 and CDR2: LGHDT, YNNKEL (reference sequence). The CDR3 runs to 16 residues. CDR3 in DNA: TGTGCCAGCAGCCAAGATCTTGTGACGGGGTCCTACGAGCAGTACTTC. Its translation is CASSQDLVTGSYEQYF.

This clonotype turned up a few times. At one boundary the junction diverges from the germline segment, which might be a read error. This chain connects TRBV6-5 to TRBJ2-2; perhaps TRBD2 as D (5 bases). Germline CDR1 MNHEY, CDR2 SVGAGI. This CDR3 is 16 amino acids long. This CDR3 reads CASSSWGAANTGELFF. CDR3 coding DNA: TGTGCCAGCAGTTCCTGGGGAGCGGCGAACACCGGGGAGTTGTTTTTT.

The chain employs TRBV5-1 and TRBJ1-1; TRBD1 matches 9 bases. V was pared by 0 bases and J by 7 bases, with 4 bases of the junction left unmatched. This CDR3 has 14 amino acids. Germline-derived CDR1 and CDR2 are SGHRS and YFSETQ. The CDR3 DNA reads TGCGCCAGCAGCTTGGATCCGGGACAGGGTGAAGCTTTCTTT. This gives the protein CASSLDPGQGEAFF. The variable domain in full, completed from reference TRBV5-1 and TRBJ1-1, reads KAGVTQTPRYLIKTRGQQVTLSCSPISGHRSVSWYQQTPGQGLQFLFEYFSETQRNKGNFPGRFSGRQFSNSRSEMNVSTLELGDSALYLCASSLDPGQGEAFFGQGTRLTVV.

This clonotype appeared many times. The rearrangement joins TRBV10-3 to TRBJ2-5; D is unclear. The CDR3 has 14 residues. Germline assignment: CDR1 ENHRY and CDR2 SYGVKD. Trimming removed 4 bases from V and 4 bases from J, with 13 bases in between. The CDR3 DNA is TGTGCCATCAGTGTCCGTCCCTCCGGAGAGACCCAGTACTTC. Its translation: CAISVRPSGETQYF.

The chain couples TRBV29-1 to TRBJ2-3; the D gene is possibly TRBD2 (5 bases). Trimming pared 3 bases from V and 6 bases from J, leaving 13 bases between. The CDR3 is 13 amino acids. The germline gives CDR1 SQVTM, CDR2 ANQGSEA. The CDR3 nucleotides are TGCAGCGTTGAGAGCGGTGCTAAGGATACGCAGTATTTT. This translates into CSVESGAKDTQYF.

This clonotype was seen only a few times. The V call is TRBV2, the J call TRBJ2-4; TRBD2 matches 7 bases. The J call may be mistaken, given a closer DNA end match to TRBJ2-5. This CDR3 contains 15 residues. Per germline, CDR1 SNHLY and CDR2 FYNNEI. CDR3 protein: CASKGAGAPGETQYF. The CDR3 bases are TGTGCCAGCAAAGGGGCGGGAGCCCCCGGGGAGACCCAGTACTTC.

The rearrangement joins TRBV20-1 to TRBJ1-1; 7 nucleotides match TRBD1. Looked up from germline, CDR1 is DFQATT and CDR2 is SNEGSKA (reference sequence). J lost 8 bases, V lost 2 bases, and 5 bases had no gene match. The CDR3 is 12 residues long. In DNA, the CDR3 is TGCAGTGCTAGATCGGGACAGCGAGAAGCTTTCTTT. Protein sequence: CSARSGQREAFF.

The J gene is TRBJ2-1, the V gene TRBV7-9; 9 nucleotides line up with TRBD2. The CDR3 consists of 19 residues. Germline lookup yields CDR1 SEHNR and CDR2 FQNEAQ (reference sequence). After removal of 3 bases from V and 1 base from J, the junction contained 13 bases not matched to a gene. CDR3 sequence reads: CASSFVRLAVYPSYNEQFF. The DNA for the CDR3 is TGTGCCAGCAGCTTCGTAAGACTAGCGGTATACCCTTCCTACAATGAGCAGTTCTTC.

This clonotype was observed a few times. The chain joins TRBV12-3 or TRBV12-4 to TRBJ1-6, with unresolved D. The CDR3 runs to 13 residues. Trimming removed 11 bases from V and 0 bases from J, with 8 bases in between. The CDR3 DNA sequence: TGTGCCTGGCCGAGCTCCTATAATTCACCCCTCCACTTT. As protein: CAWPSSYNSPLHF.

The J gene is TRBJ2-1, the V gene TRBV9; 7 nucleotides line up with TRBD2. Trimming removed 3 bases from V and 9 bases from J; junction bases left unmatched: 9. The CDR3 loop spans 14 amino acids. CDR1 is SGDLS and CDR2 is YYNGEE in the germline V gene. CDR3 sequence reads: CASSAGRTRGEQFF. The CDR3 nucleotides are TGTGCCAGCAGCGCCGGGAGGACGAGGGGTGAGCAGTTCTTC.

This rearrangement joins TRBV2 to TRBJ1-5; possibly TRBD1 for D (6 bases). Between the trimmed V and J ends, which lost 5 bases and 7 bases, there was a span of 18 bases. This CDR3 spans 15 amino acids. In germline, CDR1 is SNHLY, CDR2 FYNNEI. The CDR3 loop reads CASSPTGLNRQPQHF. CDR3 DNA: TGTGCCAGCAGTCCTACAGGGTTGAATCGCCAGCCCCAGCATTTT.

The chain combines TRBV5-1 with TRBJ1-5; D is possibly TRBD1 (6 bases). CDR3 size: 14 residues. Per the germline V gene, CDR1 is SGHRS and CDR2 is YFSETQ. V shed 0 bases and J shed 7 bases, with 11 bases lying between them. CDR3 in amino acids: CASSLGDGGQPQHF. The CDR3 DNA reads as TGCGCCAGCAGCTTGGGGGACGGGGGCCAGCCCCAGCATTTT.

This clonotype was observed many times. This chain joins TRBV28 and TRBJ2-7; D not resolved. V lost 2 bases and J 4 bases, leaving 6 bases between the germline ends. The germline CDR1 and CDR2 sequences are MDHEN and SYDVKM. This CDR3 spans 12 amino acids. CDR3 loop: CASSLVKYEQYF. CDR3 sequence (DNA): TGTGCCAGCAGTTTAGTTAAGTACGAGCAGTACTTC.

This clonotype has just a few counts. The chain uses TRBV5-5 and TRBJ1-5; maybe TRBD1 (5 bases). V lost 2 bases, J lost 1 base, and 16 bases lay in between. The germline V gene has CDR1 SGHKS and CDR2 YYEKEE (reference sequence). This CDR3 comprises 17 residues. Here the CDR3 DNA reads TGTGCCAGCAGCTTTGATGGGGCGGGAGTCAGCAATCAGCCCCAGCATTTT. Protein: CASSFDGAGVSNQPQHF.